This T cell receptor beta chain emerged from a study of cytomegalovirus exposure and HLA in healthy donors (dated by TCRdb to about 2017). Some background on the complete study: According to an earlier analysis of a few hundred of the donors, roughly 180 million T cells yielded 117 million unique TCR beta sequences and approximately 280 Gb of sequence data. Approximately 310 gigabases of sequencing data and 70 million to 85 million unique TCR sequences were included in an early release covering roughly 600 HLA-typed donors. Among the roughly 400 genotyped donors, around 81% belonged to the genetic ancestry cluster associated with self-reported Caucasian donors. The aim of the study was to test whether cataloging public T cell receptors could identify signatures of past pathogen exposure. The T cell repertoires of 666 subjects were profiled by immunosequencing and related to cytomegalovirus serostatus. In addition to the first cohort of about 650 subjects, a separate validation cohort of approximately 120 different subjects was used. To predict cytomegalovirus infection status, the study brought together high-throughput TCR immunosequencing, statistical association of individual TCRs with disease status, and machine learning. In a later analysis, previously published TCR beta repertoires from fewer than 750 donors were re-analyzed and high-resolution HLA genotyping was added so that TCR occurrence patterns could be studied. The later analysis used no new phenotypic data to find candidate immune exposures, relying instead on TCR beta sequences and their occurrence across donors. An earlier analysis of 587 of the donors used high-throughput TCR beta sequencing to judge whether each TCR beta V gene segment behaved as functional or pseudogenic. Alongside the repertoire data, information on donor age, sex, ethnicity and CMV serostatus was compiled. Genome-wide SNP genotypes for about 65% of the roughly 670 donors were used in a later genetic analysis, which treated that subset as a discovery cohort. Every discovery cohort repertoire had been produced on one sequencing platform. Class I and class II HLA loci were covered by the typing at four-digit resolution. The number of donors typed differed by locus, with about 629-640 for A, B, C, DRB1 and DQB1, roughly 520 for DQA1, about 610 for DPA1, and around 430 for DPB1. Four to six DR-DQ haplotypes were handled as single units for association and clustering, since linkage in the cohort was strong. On average, roughly 240,000 unique TCR beta nucleotide sequences were sequenced per donor among a few hundred genotyped donors of the cohort, with roughly 18% of those sequences being non-productive. The paper's findings and limits, for the study overall: The sequencing pipeline was judged likely to have produced a cluster of highly shared sequence variants as a technical artifact. In both the original and validation cohorts, the classifier was reported to diagnose cytomegalovirus status with high specificity and sensitivity. A further reported finding was that TCR beta sequences accurately predicted the HLA-A and HLA-B alleles for most subjects in the first cohort. In this cohort, only TCR beta chains were sequenced, and detectable features were limited by the absence of alpha or paired-chain data. According to a later genetic analysis, donors in an Asian-associated ancestry cluster had fewer N-insertions in productive TCRs than the roughly 670-donor mean. Immune exposure information for the cohort was limited to CMV serostatus. Because HLA typing was missing for some donors at each locus, association tests included only the typed subset. Because counts were too low, approximately 15 rarely observed V segments, including chromosome 9 orphons, were excluded from the earlier analysis of 587 of the donors. In vitro tests confirmed that a few of the cytomegalovirus-associated TCR beta chains recognize cytomegalovirus antigens. A later genetic analysis associated a missense DCLRE1C variant with V-gene and J-gene trimming of TCR beta chains, and an independent cohort replicated the association. In a later analysis, TCR association rates were found to vary across HLA loci, with the most associated TCRs seen for DRB1 alleles and the fewest for HLA-C alleles. Specific HLA alleles were associated with 15,000 to 20,000 TCR beta sequences at a false discovery rate of 0.05 in a later analysis. Presence/absence analyses assumed roughly uniform sequencing depth across donors, an assumption that may not hold. Correlated functional status among segregating V segments might be attributable to linkage disequilibrium, but an unknown experimental factor could not be ruled out. The study listed 164 TCR beta chains as associated with cytomegalovirus. Across donors, most TCR sequences were observed very rarely, whereas some public TCRs were present in many individuals. In an earlier analysis of some 500 of the donors, most TCR beta V segments were observed in productive rearrangements about 87% or about 30% of the time, broadly matching IMGT annotations. Several of the top co-occurrence clusters appeared to be linked to parvovirus B19, influenza, CMV and Epstein-Barr virus, according to a later analysis. Assigning TCR associations to individual alleles was difficult when HLA alleles, especially DR and DQ, strongly co-occurred. A later analysis found that HLA-associated TCR beta chains were more clonally expanded and had lower generation probabilities than equally common non-associated chains. Some IMGT-functional V segments, including TRBV6-2 and TRBV6-3, could not be told apart with the 87-base-pair reads, so those segments were excluded. It was suggested by the authors that the approach could potentially be generalized to other disease states and immunological phenotypes. In a later analysis, most CMV-associated TCR beta chains were found to appear HLA-restricted, with HLA associations seemingly driven largely by CMV exposure.

The CDR3 numbers 16 residues from cysteine through phenylalanine. Of the read, only the CDR3 DNA is kept; its 48 bases are in frame from base 1. The CDR1 and CDR2 encoded by the germline V gene are SGHDT and YYEEEE. Trimming takes 4 bases from V and 0 bases from J, and the germline ends sit 13 bases apart. This clone has a single count. Its antigen is not yet known. Base qualities are missing; no much larger clone stands one base away. Library creation used the immunoSEQ multiplex PCR assay. For the multiplex PCR, a mixture combining 60 forward primers for TCR Vbeta segments and 13 reverse primers for TCR Jbeta segments was used. Amplification of the CDR3 region of rearranged TCR beta genes was performed with a multiplex PCR assay on genomic DNA. Amplified TCR beta libraries were sequenced as 87-base-pair reads on the Illumina HiSeq System. Per the authors' processing: In a later analysis, 70 million to 95 million unique TCR beta chains were counted across the roughly 670 repertoires, and roughly 11 million of these chains were shared by at least two donors. Raw reads were error-corrected and collapsed into unique sequences by a nearest-neighbor algorithm in which closely related sequences were merged to remove PCR and sequencing errors. CDR3 sequences were aligned to IMGT reference sequences to assign V, D and J gene segments. For a sequence to be retained, a match of at least six nucleotides to both a V gene segment and a J gene segment was required. Rearrangements were called productive when the CDR3 lacked stop codons and stayed in frame with V and J; all others were non-productive. Following IMGT convention, CDR3 was defined as the stretch from the second conserved V-encoded cysteine up to the conserved J-encoded phenylalanine. The earlier analysis of 500 to 750 of the donors excluded any sequence lacking an unambiguous match to a single V gene segment. An earlier analysis of under 750 of the donors called V segments functional above 56.7% productive rearrangements and segregating when the between-donor standard deviation exceeded 5%. A statistical classification framework was built for diagnosing cytomegalovirus status from the catalog of TCR beta chain sequences. A later analysis assigned V and J genes by comparing TCR nucleotide sequences with IMGT/GENE-DB human TR gene sequences. Using the TCRdist pipeline, a later analysis assigned CDR3 sequences along with most-parsimonious VDJ recombination scenarios. A later analysis defined each TCR beta chain by its CDR3 amino acid sequence plus V-gene family, and excluded reads lacking a unique V-gene family. A later analysis removed several hundred highly shared, low-generation-probability nucleotide sequences to deal with suspected cross-contamination and a sequencing artifact. A later analysis calculated a clonal expansion index for each public chain from normalized within-repertoire ranks of inferred template counts. Generation probabilities in a later analysis came from a VDJ recombination model fitted to out-of-frame rearrangements, and those results were checked against IGoR. A later analysis scored TCR-TCR, TCR-HLA and TCR-CMV co-occurrence with hypergeometric tests, applying a repertoire-size bias correction to TCR pairs. A later analysis estimated false discovery rates by permuting HLA or CMV assignments 20 times. A later analysis grouped co-occurring TCRs with DBSCAN, adding TCRdist sequence similarity when clustering within HLA-allele-positive subsets. Co-occurrence clustering excluded repertoires with fewer than 30,000 or more than 120,000 public chains, plus five with anomalous nucleotide sharing. What TCRdb holds here is the immuneACCESS table cut down to in-frame rearrangements. Part of the clones is not present; checked against another copy, under half of the missing clones reflect an unresolved V gene, and the others are unexplained. That table is the source of V, J and clone size, and D and trimming were worked out from the DNA. For this sample there are 100,000 to 150,000 clones; about 68% appear just once. Approximately 3.8% of the sample comes from the top ten.

In total, approximately 610 healthy bone marrow donors made up the cohort. At the time of sampling, every cohort member was nominally healthy, though immune exposures that went unrecorded were likely present. The donor tested CMV seropositive and was one of the 289 seropositive cohort members. Every donor gave a peripheral blood sample, and the peripheral blood mononuclear cells from that sample were used for TCR beta sequencing. The Qiagen DNeasy Blood Extraction Kit was used to extract genomic DNA from the blood cell samples. The V gene is TRBV5-6 and the J gene is TRBJ2-2; a tentative D match to TRBD1 spans 6 bases. This sequence was found in a man in his forties in good health and CMV-seropositive. The sample consisted of PBMCs. The CDR3 sequence is CASSAPGTPNTGELFF. Read as DNA, the sequence is TGTGCCAGCAGCGCCCCCGGGACACCGAACACCGGGGAGCTGTTTTTT. The reference TRBV5-6 and TRBJ2-2 proteins fill in what lies around the CDR3, so the full variable domain reads DAGVTQSPTHLIKTRGQQVTLRCSPKSGHDTVSWYQQALGQGPQFIFQYYEEEERQRGNFPDRFSGHQFPNYSSELNVNALLLGDSALYLCASSAPGTPNTGELFFGEGSRLTVL.